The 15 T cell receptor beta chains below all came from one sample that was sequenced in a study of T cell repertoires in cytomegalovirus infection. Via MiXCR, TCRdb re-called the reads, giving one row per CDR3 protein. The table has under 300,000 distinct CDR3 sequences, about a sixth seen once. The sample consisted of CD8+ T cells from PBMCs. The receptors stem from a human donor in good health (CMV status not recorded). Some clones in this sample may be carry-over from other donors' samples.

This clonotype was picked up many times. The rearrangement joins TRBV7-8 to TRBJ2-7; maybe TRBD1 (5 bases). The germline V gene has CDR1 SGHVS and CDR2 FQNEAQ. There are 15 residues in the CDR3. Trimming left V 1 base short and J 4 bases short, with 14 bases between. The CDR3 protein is CASSLEGLMRYEQYF. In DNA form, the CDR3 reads TGTGCCAGCAGCTTAGAGGGGTTAATGAGATACGAGCAGTACTTC.

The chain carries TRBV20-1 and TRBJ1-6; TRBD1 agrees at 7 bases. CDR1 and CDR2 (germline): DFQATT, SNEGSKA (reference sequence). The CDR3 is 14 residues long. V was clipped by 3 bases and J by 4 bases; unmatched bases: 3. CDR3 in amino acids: CSARQGQYNSPLHF. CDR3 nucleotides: TGCAGTGCTAGGCAGGGACAGTATAATTCACCCCTCCACTTT.

CDR3 amino acids: CSASPLDEQYF. CDR3 DNA: TGCAGTGCTAGCCCACTGGATGAGCAGTACTTC. J is TRBJ2-7 and V is TRBV20-1, with D uncertain. Trimming cost V 3 bases and J 7 bases, with 10 bases left between them. Germline V lookup: CDR1 DFQATT, CDR2 SNEGSKA (reference sequence). The CDR3 extends over 11 amino acids.

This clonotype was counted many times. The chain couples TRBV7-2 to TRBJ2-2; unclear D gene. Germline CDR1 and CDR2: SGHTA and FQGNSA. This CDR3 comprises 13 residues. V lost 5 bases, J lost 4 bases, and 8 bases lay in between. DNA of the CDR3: TGTGCCAGCAGCCCTACGGCCACCGGGGAGCTGTTTTTT. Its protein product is CASSPTATGELFF.

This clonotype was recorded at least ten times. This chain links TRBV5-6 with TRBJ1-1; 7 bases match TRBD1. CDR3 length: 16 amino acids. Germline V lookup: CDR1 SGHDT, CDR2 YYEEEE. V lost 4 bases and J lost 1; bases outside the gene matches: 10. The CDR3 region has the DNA TGTGCCAGCAGCCTGGAGTTTGAGGGGGCGAACACTGAAGCTTTCTTT. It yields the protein CASSLEFEGANTEAFF.

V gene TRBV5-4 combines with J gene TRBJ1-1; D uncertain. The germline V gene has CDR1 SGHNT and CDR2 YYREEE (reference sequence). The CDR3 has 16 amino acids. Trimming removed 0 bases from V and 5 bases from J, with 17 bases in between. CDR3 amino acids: CASSLVPGSLWTEAFF. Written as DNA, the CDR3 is TGTGCCAGCAGCTTGGTCCCGGGGTCCTTGTGGACTGAAGCTTTCTTT. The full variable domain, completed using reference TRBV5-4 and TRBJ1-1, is ETGVTQSPTHLIKTRGQQVTLRCSSQSGHNTVSWYQQALGQGPQFIFQYYREEENGRGNFPPRFSGLQFPNYSSELNVNALELDDSALYLCASSLVPGSLWTEAFFGQGTRLTVV.

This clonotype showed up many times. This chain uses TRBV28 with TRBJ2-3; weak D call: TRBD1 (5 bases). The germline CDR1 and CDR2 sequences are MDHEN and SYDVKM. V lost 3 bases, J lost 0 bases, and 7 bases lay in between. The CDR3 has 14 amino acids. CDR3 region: CASSFSGSTDTQYF. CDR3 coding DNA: TGTGCCAGCAGTTTTTCAGGGAGCACAGATACGCAGTATTTT. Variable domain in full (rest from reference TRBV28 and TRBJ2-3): DVKVTQSSRYLVKRTGEKVFLECVQDMDHENMFWYRQDPGLGLRLIYFSYDVKMKEKGDIPEGYSVSREKKERFSLILESASTNQTSMYLCASSFSGSTDTQYFGPGTRLTVL.

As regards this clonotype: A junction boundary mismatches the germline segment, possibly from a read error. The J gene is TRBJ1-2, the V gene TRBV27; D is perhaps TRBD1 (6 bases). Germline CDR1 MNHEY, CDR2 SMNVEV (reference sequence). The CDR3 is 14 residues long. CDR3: CASNLNGGAGGYTF. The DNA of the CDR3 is TGTGCCAGCAATTTAAACGGGGGGGCAGGTGGCTACACCTTC.

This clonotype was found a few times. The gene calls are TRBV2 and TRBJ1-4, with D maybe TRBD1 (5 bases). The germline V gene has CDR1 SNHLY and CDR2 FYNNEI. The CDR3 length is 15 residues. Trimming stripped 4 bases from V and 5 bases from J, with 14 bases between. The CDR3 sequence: CASSVWGPGNEKLFF. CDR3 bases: TGTGCCAGCAGTGTTTGGGGACCAGGGAATGAAAAACTGTTTTTT.

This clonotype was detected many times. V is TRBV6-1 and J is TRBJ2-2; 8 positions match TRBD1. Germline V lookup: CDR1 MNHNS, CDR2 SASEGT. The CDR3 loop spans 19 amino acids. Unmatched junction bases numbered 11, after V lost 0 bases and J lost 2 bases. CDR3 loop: CASSEAQFPRGRNTGELFF. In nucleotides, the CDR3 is TGTGCCAGCAGTGAAGCGCAGTTCCCCAGGGGGCGAAACACCGGGGAGCTGTTTTTT.

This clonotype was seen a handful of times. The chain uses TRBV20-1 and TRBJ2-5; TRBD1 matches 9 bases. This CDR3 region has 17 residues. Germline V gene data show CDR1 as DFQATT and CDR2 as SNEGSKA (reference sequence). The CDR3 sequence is CSAAPYGQGTGQETQYF. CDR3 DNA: TGCAGCGCGGCACCTTACGGACAGGGGACAGGGCAAGAGACCCAGTACTTC.

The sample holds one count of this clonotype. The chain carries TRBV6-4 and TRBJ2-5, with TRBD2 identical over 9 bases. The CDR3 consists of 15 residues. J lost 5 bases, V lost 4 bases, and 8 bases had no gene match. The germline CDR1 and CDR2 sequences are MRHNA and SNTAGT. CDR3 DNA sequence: TGTGCCAGCAGTGCCTTCGCGGGGGGGCTGGAGACCCAGTACTTC. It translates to CASSAFAGGLETQYF.

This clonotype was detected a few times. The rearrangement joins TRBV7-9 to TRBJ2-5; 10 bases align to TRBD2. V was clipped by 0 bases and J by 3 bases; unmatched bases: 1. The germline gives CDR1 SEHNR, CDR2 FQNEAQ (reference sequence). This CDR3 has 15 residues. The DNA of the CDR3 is TGTGCCAGCAGCTTAGCTCTAGCGGGGGAAGAGACCCAGTACTTC. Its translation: CASSLALAGEETQYF. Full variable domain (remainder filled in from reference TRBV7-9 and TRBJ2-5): DTGVSQNPRHKITKRGQNVTFRCDPISEHNRLYWYRQTLGQGPEFLTYFQNEAQLEKSRLLSDRFSAERPKGSFSTLEIQRTEQGDSAMYLCASSLALAGEETQYFGPGTRLLVL.

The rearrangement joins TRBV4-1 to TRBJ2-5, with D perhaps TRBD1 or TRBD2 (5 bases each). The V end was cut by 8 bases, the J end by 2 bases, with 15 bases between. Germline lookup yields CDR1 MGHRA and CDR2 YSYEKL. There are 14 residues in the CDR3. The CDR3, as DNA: TGCGCCAGCGGGGAACCGGGACCTCAAGAGACCCAGTACTTC. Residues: CASGEPGPQETQYF.

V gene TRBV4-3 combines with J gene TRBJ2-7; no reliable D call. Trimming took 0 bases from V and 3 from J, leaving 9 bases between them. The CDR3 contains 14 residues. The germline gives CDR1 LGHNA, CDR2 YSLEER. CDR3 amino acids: CASSQDRIGYEQYF. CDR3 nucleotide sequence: TGCGCCAGCAGCCAAGATAGAATTGGCTACGAGCAGTACTTC.